Only a few counts were recorded for the clone carrying this T cell receptor (beta chain). The sample comes from a study of siplizumab effects on memory and regulatory T cells. The assay was immunoSEQ multiplex PCR, and TCRdb's table has in-frame clones only and misses some. The table records some 100,000 clones, about 91% of them present only once. This TCR came from a human donor in good health. Some clones in this sample may be carry-over from other donors' samples. The sequencing input was CD4+ T cells sorted from blood.

CDR3 residues: CSARDFQTQYF. CDR3 coding DNA: TGCAGTGCTAGAGATTTTCAGACCCAGTACTTC. This chain joins TRBV20-1 and TRBJ2-5; D is ambiguous. CDR1 and CDR2 (germline): DFQATT, SNEGSKA (reference sequence). The CDR3 is 11 residues long. V was clipped by 0 bases and J by 6 bases, with 5 bases between them.